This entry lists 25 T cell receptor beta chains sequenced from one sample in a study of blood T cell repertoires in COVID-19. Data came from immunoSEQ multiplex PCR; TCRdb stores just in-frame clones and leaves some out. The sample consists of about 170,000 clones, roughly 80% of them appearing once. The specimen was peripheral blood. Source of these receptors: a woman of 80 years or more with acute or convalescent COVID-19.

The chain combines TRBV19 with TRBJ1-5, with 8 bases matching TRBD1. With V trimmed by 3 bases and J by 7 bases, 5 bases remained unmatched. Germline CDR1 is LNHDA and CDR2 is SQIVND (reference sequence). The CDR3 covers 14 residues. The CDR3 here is CASSIYRGGQPQHF. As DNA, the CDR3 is TGTGCCAGTAGTATCTACAGGGGGGGCCAGCCCCAGCATTTT.

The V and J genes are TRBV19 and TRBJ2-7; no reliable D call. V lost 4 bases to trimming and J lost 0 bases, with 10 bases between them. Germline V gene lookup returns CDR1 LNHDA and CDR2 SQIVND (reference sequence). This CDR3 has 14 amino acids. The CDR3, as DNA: TGTGCCAGTAGTAGAGTACTCAACTCCTACGAGCAGTACTTC. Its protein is CASSRVLNSYEQYF.

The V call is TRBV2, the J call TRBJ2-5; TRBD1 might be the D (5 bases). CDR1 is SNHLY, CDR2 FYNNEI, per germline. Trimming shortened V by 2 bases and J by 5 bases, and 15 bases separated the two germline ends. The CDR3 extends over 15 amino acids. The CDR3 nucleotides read TGTGCCAGCAGTGAACGGGCAGGGTGGTGGGAGACCCAGTACTTC. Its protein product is CASSERAGWWETQYF.

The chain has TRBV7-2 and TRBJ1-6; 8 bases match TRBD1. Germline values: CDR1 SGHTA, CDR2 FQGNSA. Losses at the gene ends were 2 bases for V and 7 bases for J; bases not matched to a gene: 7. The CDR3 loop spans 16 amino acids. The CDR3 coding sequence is TGTGCCAGCAGCTTACGGACAGGGCTGAGCAATTCACCCCTCCACTTT. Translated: CASSLRTGLSNSPLHF.

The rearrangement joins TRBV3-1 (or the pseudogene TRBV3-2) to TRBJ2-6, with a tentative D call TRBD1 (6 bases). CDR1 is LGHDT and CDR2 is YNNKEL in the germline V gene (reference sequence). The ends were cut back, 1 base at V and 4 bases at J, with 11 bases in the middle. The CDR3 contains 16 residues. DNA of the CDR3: TGTGCCAGCAGCCAAGTTCAGGGGTCGGGGGCCAACGTCCTGACTTTC. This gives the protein CASSQVQGSGANVLTF.

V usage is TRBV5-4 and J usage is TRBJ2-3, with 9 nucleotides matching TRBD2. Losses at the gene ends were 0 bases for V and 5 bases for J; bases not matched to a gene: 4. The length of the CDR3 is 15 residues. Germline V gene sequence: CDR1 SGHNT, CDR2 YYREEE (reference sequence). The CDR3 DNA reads TGTGCCAGCAGCTTGGGCGGGGGGGGTAGAGATACGCAGTATTTT. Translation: CASSLGGGGRDTQYF.

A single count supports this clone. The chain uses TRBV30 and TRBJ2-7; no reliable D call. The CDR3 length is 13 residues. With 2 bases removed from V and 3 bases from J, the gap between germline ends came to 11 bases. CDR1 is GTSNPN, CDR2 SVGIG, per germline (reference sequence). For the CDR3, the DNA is TGTGCCTGGAGTTATGGGCTTAACTACGAGCAGTACTTC. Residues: CAWSYGLNYEQYF.

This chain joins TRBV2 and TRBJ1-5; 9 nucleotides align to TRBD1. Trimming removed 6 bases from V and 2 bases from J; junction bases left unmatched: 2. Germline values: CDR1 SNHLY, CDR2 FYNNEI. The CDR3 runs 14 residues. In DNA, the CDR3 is TGTGCCAGCAGGCGGGACAGGGGCAATCAGCCCCAGCATTTT. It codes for CASRRDRGNQPQHF. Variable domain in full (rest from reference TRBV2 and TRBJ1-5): EPEVTQTPSHQVTQMGQEVILRCVPISNHLYFYWYRQILGQKVEFLVSFYNNEISEKSEIFDDQFSVERPDGSNFTLKIRSTKLEDSAMYFCASRRDRGNQPQHFGDGTRLSIL.

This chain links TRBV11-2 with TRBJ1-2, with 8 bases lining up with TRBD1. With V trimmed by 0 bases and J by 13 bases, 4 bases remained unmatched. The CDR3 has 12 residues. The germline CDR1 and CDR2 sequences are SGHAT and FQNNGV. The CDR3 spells CASSLDDRGGTF. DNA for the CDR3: TGTGCCAGCAGCTTAGACGACAGGGGAGGCACCTTC.

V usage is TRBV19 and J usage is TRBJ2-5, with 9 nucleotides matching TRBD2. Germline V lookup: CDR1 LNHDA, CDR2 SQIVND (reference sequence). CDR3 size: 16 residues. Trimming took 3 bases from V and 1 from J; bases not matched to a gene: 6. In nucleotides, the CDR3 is TGTGCCAGTAGTATTGGTCGCGGGAGGGCCCAAGAGACCCAGTACTTC. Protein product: CASSIGRGRAQETQYF.

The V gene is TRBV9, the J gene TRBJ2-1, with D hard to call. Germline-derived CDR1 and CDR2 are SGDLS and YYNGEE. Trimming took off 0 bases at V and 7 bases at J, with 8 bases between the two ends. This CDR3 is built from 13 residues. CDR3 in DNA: TGTGCCAGCAGCGTAGAAGATGAGAATGAGCAGTTCTTC. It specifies CASSVEDENEQFF.

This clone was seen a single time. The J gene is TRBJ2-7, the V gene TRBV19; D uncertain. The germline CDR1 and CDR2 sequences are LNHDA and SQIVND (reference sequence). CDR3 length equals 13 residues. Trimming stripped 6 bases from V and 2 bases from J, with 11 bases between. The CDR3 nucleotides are TGTGCCAGTAGGGAGCGTCCCACCTACGAGCAGTACTTC. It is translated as CASRERPTYEQYF.

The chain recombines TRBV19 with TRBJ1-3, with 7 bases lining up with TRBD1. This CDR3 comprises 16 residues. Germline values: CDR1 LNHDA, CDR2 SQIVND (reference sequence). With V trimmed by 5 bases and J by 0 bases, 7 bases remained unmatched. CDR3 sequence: CASSPGQQNSGNTIYF. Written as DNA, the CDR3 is TGTGCCAGTAGTCCGGGACAGCAGAACTCTGGAAACACCATATATTTT. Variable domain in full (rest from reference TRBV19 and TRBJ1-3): DGGITQSPKYLFRKEGQNVTLSCEQNLNHDAMYWYRQDPGQGLRLIYYSQIVNDFQKGDIAEGYSVSREKKESFPLTVTSAQKNPTAFYLCASSPGQQNSGNTIYFGEGSWLTVV.

In nucleotides, the CDR3 is TGTGCCAGCAGTCCCTTTGGACAGGGGGCCCATAATTCACCCCTCCACTTT. Its translation is CASSPFGQGAHNSPLHF. This chain links TRBV27 with TRBJ1-6; 11 positions agree with TRBD1. Trimming cost V 5 bases and J 5 bases; bases outside gene matches: 8. The CDR3 consists of 17 residues. Germline loops: CDR1 MNHEY, CDR2 SMNVEV (reference sequence).

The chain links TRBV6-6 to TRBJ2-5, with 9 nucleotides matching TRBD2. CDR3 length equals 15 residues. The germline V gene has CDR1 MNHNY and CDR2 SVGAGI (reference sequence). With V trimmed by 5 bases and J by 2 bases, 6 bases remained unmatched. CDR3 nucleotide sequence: TGTGCCAGCAGTAGGCCTAGCGGGAATCAAGAGACCCAGTACTTC. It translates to CASSRPSGNQETQYF.

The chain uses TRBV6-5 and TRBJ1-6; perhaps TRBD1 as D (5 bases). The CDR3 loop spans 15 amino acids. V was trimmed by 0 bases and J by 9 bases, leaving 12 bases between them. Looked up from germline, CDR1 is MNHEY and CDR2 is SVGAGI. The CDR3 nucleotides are TGTGCCAGCAGTTACTCCTGGGGCGGGAGTTCACCCCTCCACTTT. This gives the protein CASSYSWGGSSPLHF.

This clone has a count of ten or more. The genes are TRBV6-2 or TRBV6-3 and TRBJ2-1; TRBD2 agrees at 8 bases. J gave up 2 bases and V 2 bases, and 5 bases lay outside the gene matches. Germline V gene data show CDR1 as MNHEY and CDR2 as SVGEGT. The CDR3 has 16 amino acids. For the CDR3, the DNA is TGTGCCAGCAGTTACAATCCGGGAGGGCCCTACAATGAGCAGTTCTTC. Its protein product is CASSYNPGGPYNEQFF.

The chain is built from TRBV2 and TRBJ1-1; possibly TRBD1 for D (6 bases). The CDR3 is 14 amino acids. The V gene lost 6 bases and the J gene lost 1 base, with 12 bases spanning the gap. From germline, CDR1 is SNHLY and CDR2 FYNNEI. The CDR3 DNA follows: TGTGCCAGCAGATTGCGGACAGAGAACACTGAAGCTTTCTTT. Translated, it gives CASRLRTENTEAFF.

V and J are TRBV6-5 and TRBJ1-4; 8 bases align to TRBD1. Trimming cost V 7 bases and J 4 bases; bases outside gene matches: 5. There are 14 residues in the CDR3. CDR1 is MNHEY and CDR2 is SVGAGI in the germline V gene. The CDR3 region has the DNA TGTGCCAGCACGGGACAGGTTTTTAATGAAAAACTGTTTTTT. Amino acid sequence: CASTGQVFNEKLFF.

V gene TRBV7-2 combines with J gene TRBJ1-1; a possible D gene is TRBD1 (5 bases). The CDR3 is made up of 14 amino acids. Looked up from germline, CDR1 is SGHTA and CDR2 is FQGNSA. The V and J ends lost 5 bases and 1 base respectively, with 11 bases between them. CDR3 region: CASSPLGGNTEAFF. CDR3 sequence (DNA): TGTGCCAGCAGCCCCCTGGGGGGGAACACTGAAGCTTTCTTT.

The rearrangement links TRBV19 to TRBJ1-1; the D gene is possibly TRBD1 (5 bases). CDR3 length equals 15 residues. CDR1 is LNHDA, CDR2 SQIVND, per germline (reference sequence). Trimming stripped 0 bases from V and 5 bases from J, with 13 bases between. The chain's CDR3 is CASSIDQDSKTEAFF. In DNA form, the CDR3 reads TGTGCCAGTAGTATAGACCAAGACAGTAAAACTGAAGCTTTCTTT. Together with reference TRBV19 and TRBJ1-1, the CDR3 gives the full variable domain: DGGITQSPKYLFRKEGQNVTLSCEQNLNHDAMYWYRQDPGQGLRLIYYSQIVNDFQKGDIAEGYSVSREKKESFPLTVTSAQKNPTAFYLCASSIDQDSKTEAFFGQGTRLTVV.

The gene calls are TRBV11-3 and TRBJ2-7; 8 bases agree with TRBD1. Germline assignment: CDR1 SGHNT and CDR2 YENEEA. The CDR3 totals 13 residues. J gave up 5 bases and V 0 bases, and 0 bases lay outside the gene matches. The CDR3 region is CASSLEQGDEQYF. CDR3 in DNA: TGTGCCAGCAGCTTAGAACAGGGGGACGAGCAGTACTTC.

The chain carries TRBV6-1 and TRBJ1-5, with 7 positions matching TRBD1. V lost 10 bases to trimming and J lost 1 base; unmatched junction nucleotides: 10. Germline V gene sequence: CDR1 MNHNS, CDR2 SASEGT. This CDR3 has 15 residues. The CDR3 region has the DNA TGTGCCACCAGACAGGGAGTGGGAAGCAATCAGCCCCAGCATTTT. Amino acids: CATRQGVGSNQPQHF.

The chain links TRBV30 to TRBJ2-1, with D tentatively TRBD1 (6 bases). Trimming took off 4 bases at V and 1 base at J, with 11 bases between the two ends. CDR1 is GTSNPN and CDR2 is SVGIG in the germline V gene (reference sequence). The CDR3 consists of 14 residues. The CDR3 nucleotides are TGTGCCTGGAACACAGGGCTATCCTACAATGAGCAGTTCTTC. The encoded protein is CAWNTGLSYNEQFF.

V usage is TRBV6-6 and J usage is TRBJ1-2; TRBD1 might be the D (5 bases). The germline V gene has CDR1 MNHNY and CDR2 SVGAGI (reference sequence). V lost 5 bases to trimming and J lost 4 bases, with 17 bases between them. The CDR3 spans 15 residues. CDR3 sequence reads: CASSPLVGGVYGYTF. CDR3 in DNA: TGTGCCAGCAGTCCCCTTGTGGGGGGTGTCTATGGCTACACCTTC.